A single sample gave rise to the 31 T cell receptor beta chains below, sequenced in a study of cytomegalovirus exposure and HLA in healthy donors. Primers: 60 Vbeta forward and 13 Jbeta reverse. TCRdb's table, derived via immunoSEQ multiplex PCR, lists solely in-frame clones and lacks some. This sample's table has around 210,000 clones. Sequences were obtained from PBMCs. Receptors were obtained from a woman in her twenties or thirties in good health and CMV-seropositive.

The chain carries TRBV4-1 and TRBJ1-6, with TRBD1 matching over 9 bases. The CDR3 extends over 17 amino acids. Germline V gene data show CDR1 as MGHRA and CDR2 as YSYEKL. After removal of 0 bases from V and 10 bases from J, the junction contained 10 bases not matched to a gene. CDR3 amino acids: CASSQDPQQGARSPLHF. The CDR3 DNA sequence: TGCGCCAGCAGCCAAGATCCCCAACAGGGGGCGAGATCACCCCTCCACTTT.

The V call is TRBV15, the J call TRBJ2-5; D gene uncertain. CDR1 and CDR2 (germline): LNHNV, YYDKDF (reference sequence). Trimming removed 5 bases at V and 5 bases at J, with 15 bases between. CDR3 length: 14 amino acids. The CDR3 protein is CATSPRGVRETQYF. The CDR3 nucleotides read TGTGCCACCAGCCCAAGAGGTGTCCGGGAGACCCAGTACTTC.

This rearrangement joins TRBV10-1 to TRBJ2-5, with D unresolved. The CDR3 spans 15 residues. Trimming took off 0 bases at V and 4 bases at J, with 12 bases between the two ends. Germline-derived CDR1 and CDR2 are WNHNN and SYGVQD (reference sequence). CDR3 residues: CASSESVDLRETQYF. CDR3 DNA sequence: TGCGCCAGCAGTGAGTCGGTAGATTTGCGAGAGACCCAGTACTTC.

A word on this clone: Other DNA variants within this sample encode the same CDR3. CDR3 residues: CASSEGTDYEQYF. The CDR3 coding sequence is TGTGCCAGCAGTGAAGGGACAGACTACGAGCAGTACTTC. V usage is TRBV2 and J usage is TRBJ2-7, with D perhaps TRBD1 (6 bases). The CDR3 length is 13 residues. CDR1 and CDR2 from the germline V gene are SNHLY and FYNNEI. The V end lost 1 base, the J end lost 3 bases, and 7 bases lay between the germline ends.

The rearrangement uses TRBV6-6 and TRBJ2-3; 10 nucleotides line up with TRBD1. The junction had 3 bases not matched to a gene; V was cut back by 0 bases and J by 3 bases. Germline V CDR1 and CDR2: MNHNY, SVGAGI (reference sequence). CDR3 size: 16 residues. CDR3 region: CASSYSGDRGTDTQYF. DNA for the CDR3: TGTGCCAGCAGTTACTCTGGGGACAGGGGAACAGATACGCAGTATTTT.

The chain is built from TRBV28 and TRBJ1-5; D is possibly TRBD1 (5 bases). Trimming took off 3 bases at V and 2 bases at J, with 8 bases between the two ends. Germline CDR1 MDHEN, CDR2 SYDVKM. CDR3 length equals 14 residues. The CDR3 sequence is CASSFVGGNQPQHF. CDR3 bases: TGTGCCAGCAGTTTCGTAGGGGGCAATCAGCCCCAGCATTTT.

The chain uses TRBV29-1 and TRBJ2-7, with 7 bases aligning to TRBD1. V lost 1 base to trimming and J lost 0 bases; unmatched junction nucleotides: 3. Germline lookup yields CDR1 SQVTM and CDR2 ANQGSEA. This CDR3 spans 14 amino acids. The CDR3 coding sequence is TGCAGCGTTGAAGGGGACAGCCGCTCCTACGAGCAGTACTTC. This codes for CSVEGDSRSYEQYF.

Turning to this clone: The germline gene is not matched at one end of the junction; a read error may be the cause. This sequence joins TRBV6-5 and TRBJ1-6, with unresolved D. The V gene's germline CDR1 is MNHEY and CDR2 SVGAGI. The CDR3 is 11 amino acids. The CDR3 here is CASSIFPPSPF. CDR3 DNA: TGTGCCAGCAGCATATTCCCCCCTAGTCCCTTT.

The CDR3 protein is CASTIYTGEQYF. DNA of the CDR3: TGTGCCAGCACGATTTATACGGGCGAGCAGTACTTC. The V gene is TRBV28, the J gene TRBJ2-7, with unresolved D. Trimming left V 7 bases short and J 6 bases short, with 13 bases between. Looked up from germline, CDR1 is MDHEN and CDR2 is SYDVKM. The CDR3 runs 12 residues.

This chain joins TRBV6-1 and TRBJ2-1; D call uncertain. The CDR3 runs to 12 residues. The V gene lost 9 bases and the J gene lost 3 bases, with 9 bases spanning the gap. Germline values: CDR1 MNHNS, CDR2 SASEGT. The CDR3 spells CASINFYNEQFF. CDR3 in DNA: TGTGCCAGTATTAACTTCTACAATGAGCAGTTCTTC.

V gene TRBV19 combines with J gene TRBJ2-7; 7 nucleotides align to TRBD2. Losses at the gene ends were 5 bases for V and 3 bases for J; bases not matched to a gene: 10. This CDR3 has 15 residues. Germline-derived CDR1 and CDR2 are LNHDA and SQIVND (reference sequence). The CDR3: CASSSPGGGIYEQYF. The CDR3, as DNA: TGTGCCAGTAGTTCCCCTGGGGGGGGAATCTACGAGCAGTACTTC.

The chain links TRBV12-5 to TRBJ2-7; 9 positions match TRBD1. CDR1 is LGHNT and CDR2 is FRNRAP in the germline V gene. This CDR3 spans 13 amino acids. The junction had 7 bases not matched to a gene; V was cut back by 6 bases and J by 7 bases. The DNA for the CDR3 is TGTGCTAGTGGCAGGGGACAGGGAGGAGAGCAGTACTTC. Translation gives CASGRGQGGEQYF.

This chain links TRBV5-4 with TRBJ2-2; 9 nucleotides align to TRBD1. This CDR3 is 16 amino acids long. Germline-derived CDR1 and CDR2 are SGHNT and YYREEE (reference sequence). J was trimmed by 6 bases and V by 3 bases; bases with no gene match: 9. The CDR3 reads CASSWGGTGRAGELFF. The CDR3 DNA sequence: TGTGCCAGCAGCTGGGGGGGGACAGGGAGGGCCGGGGAGCTGTTTTTT. Together with reference TRBV5-4 and TRBJ2-2, the CDR3 gives the full variable domain: ETGVTQSPTHLIKTRGQQVTLRCSSQSGHNTVSWYQQALGQGPQFIFQYYREEENGRGNFPPRFSGLQFPNYSSELNVNALELDDSALYLCASSWGGTGRAGELFFGEGSRLTVL.

The J gene is TRBJ1-6, the V gene TRBV7-8, with D possibly TRBD1 on 5 matching bases. The V end was cut by 0 bases, the J end by 10 bases, with 10 bases between. Germline CDR1 is SGHVS and CDR2 is FQNEAQ. The CDR3 spans 14 residues. The CDR3 is CASSLAGLGSPLHF. The CDR3 DNA sequence: TGTGCCAGCAGCTTAGCGGGGCTGGGATCACCCCTCCACTTT.

This chain connects TRBV14 to TRBJ2-5, with 7 bases aligning to TRBD1. Germline V gene data show CDR1 as SGHDN and CDR2 as FVKESK. Losses at the gene ends were 1 base for V and 2 bases for J; bases not matched to a gene: 7. This CDR3 has 16 amino acids. CDR3 region: CASSQGFGRGQETQYF. Written as DNA, the CDR3 is TGTGCCAGCAGCCAAGGGTTCGGCAGGGGGCAAGAGACCCAGTACTTC.

This chain uses TRBV13 with TRBJ2-2; D ambiguous. Trimming took 4 bases from V and 1 from J, leaving 10 bases between them. This CDR3 region has 15 residues. Germline CDR1 PRHDT, CDR2 FYEKMQ (reference sequence). CDR3 amino acids: CASSSLDQNTGELFF. The CDR3 DNA follows: TGTGCCAGCAGCTCCCTAGACCAGAACACCGGGGAGCTGTTTTTT.

The rearrangement links TRBV7-9 to TRBJ2-7; 10 bases line up with TRBD1. The CDR3 loop spans 14 amino acids. The germline V gene encodes CDR1 SEHNR and CDR2 FQNEAQ (reference sequence). Trimming at V came to 10 bases and at J to 5 bases, leaving 11 bases not matched to a gene. CDR3 amino acids: CATHKGQGFDEQYF. The CDR3 DNA reads TGTGCCACCCACAAGGGACAGGGGTTCGACGAGCAGTACTTC.

This chain uses TRBV15 with TRBJ2-5, with TRBD1 matching over 8 bases. The J call may be wrong; the DNA end is better matched by TRBJ2-7. The CDR3 consists of 14 residues. Per the germline V gene, CDR1 is LNHNV and CDR2 is YYDKDF (reference sequence). This CDR3 is CATSPGGKLYEQYF. CDR3 bases: TGTGCCACCAGTCCAGGGGGCAAGCTCTACGAGCAGTACTTC.

V usage is TRBV6-5 and J usage is TRBJ1-2; TRBD1 matches 9 bases. With V trimmed by 0 bases and J by 5 bases, 4 bases remained unmatched. The germline V gene encodes CDR1 MNHEY and CDR2 SVGAGI. The length of the CDR3 is 15 residues. CDR3 nucleotides: TGTGCCAGCAGTTACTCGAAAGACAGGGGGTATGGCTACACCTTC. This translates into CASSYSKDRGYGYTF.

This rearrangement joins TRBV19 to TRBJ2-5; D may be TRBD1 (5 bases). Germline values: CDR1 LNHDA, CDR2 SQIVND (reference sequence). V was pared by 1 base and J by 3 bases, with 9 bases between. The CDR3 length is 14 residues. CDR3 region: CASSIGRGKETQYF. The CDR3 bases are TGTGCCAGTAGTATAGGTAGGGGAAAAGAGACCCAGTACTTC.

The chain couples TRBV13 to TRBJ1-2; D remains unclear. V was cut by 5 bases and J by 4 bases, with 8 bases left in between. CDR1 is PRHDT and CDR2 is FYEKMQ in the germline V gene (reference sequence). This CDR3 comprises 12 residues. The CDR3 protein is CASSGTVYGYTF. The CDR3, as DNA: TGTGCCAGCAGCGGTACTGTCTATGGCTACACCTTC. Full variable domain (missing parts from reference TRBV13 and TRBJ1-2): AAGVIQSPRHLIKEKRETATLKCYPIPRHDTVYWYQQGPGQDPQFLISFYEKMQSDKGSIPDRFSAQQFSDYHSELNMSSLELGDSALYFCASSGTVYGYTFGSGTRLTVV.

This rearrangement joins TRBV6-5 to TRBJ2-3, with 9 bases matching TRBD2. The germline V gene encodes CDR1 MNHEY and CDR2 SVGAGI. With 6 bases clipped from V and 1 base from J, the junction kept 2 bases outside the gene matches. This CDR3 is built from 14 residues. Here the CDR3 reads CASRAGGGTDTQYF. DNA of the CDR3: TGTGCCAGCAGGGCGGGAGGGGGCACAGATACGCAGTATTTT.

The chain has TRBV12-5 and TRBJ2-1; the D gene is possibly TRBD1 (6 bases). The CDR3 is 17 residues long. In germline, CDR1 is LGHNT, CDR2 FRNRAP. The V end was cut by 2 bases, the J end by 3 bases, with 17 bases between. This CDR3 reads CASGLRVWGPNYNEQFF. In DNA form, the CDR3 reads TGTGCTAGTGGTTTGCGGGTTTGGGGGCCCAACTACAATGAGCAGTTCTTC.

The chain joins TRBV4-3 to TRBJ2-3; 9 bases are a match to TRBD2. Per the germline V gene, CDR1 is LGHNA and CDR2 is YSLEER. CDR3 size: 18 residues. Trimming cost V 3 bases and J 5 bases; bases outside gene matches: 15. The CDR3 bases are TGCGCCAGCAGCCACCTGACCCTGACTAGCGGAACGGAAGATACGCAGTATTTT. This gives the protein CASSHLTLTSGTEDTQYF.

The genes are TRBV6-5 and TRBJ2-1; possibly TRBD2 for D (7 bases). Trimming took off 8 bases at V and 4 bases at J, with 18 bases between the two ends. Germline loops: CDR1 MNHEY, CDR2 SVGAGI. CDR3 length: 15 amino acids. The CDR3 loop reads CASGGAGTAYNEQFF. CDR3 sequence (DNA): TGTGCCAGCGGGGGGGCAGGGACGGCTTACAATGAGCAGTTCTTC.

The rearrangement joins TRBV19 to TRBJ2-1; D might be TRBD1 (8 bases). CDR3 length equals 13 residues. Trimming stripped 4 bases from V and 8 bases from J, with 12 bases between. Germline V gene data show CDR1 as LNHDA and CDR2 as SQIVND (reference sequence). CDR3: CASSNRGRDEQFF. The CDR3 DNA is TGTGCCAGTAGTAACAGGGGGAGGGATGAGCAGTTCTTC.

V usage is TRBV2 and J usage is TRBJ2-3; maybe TRBD2 (5 bases). Germline V CDR1 and CDR2: SNHLY, FYNNEI. This CDR3 contains 16 residues. Between the trimmed V and J ends, which lost 4 bases and 6 bases, there was a span of 20 bases. The CDR3: CASSGLVSAGFDTQYF. CDR3 DNA: TGTGCCAGCAGTGGTTTGGTTAGCGCGGGTTTCGATACGCAGTATTTT.

The rearrangement uses TRBV5-8 and TRBJ2-7; possibly TRBD1 for D (5 bases). Germline CDR1 is SGHTS and CDR2 is YDEGEE. Trimming shortened V by 1 base and J by 2 bases, and 10 bases separated the two germline ends. This CDR3 region has 14 residues. The CDR3 sequence: CASSLREGAYEQYF. In DNA, the CDR3 is TGTGCCAGCAGCTTGAGAGAAGGGGCCTACGAGCAGTACTTC.

The J gene is TRBJ1-1, the V gene TRBV5-6; D remains ambiguous. CDR3 length: 14 residues. Germline V gene sequence: CDR1 SGHDT, CDR2 YYEEEE. V gave up 5 bases and J gave up 3 bases, with 14 bases separating them. The CDR3 DNA sequence: TGTGCCAGCAGGCCGACGGCACGGGACACTGAAGCTTTCTTT. Its translation is CASRPTARDTEAFF.

V and J are TRBV10-1 and TRBJ2-1; TRBD2 aligns across 15 bases. The V and J ends lost 2 bases and 8 bases, in that order; junction bases with no gene match: 4. The CDR3 runs to 16 residues. The germline V gene encodes CDR1 WNHNN and CDR2 SYGVQD (reference sequence). CDR3 sequence: CASSEGLAGGVDEQFF. The CDR3 DNA follows: TGCGCCAGCAGTGAGGGACTAGCGGGAGGGGTGGATGAGCAGTTCTTC.

V usage is TRBV19 and J usage is TRBJ1-5; TRBD1 agrees at 7 bases. Germline V CDR1 and CDR2: LNHDA, SQIVND (reference sequence). The V segment lost 5 bases and the J segment 4 bases; nucleotides outside the gene matches: 11. The CDR3 consists of 16 residues. CDR3 loop: CASSSRTGYSNQPQHF. Here the CDR3 DNA reads TGTGCCAGTAGTTCTAGGACAGGTTATTCTAATCAGCCCCAGCATTTT. Supplemented by reference TRBV19 and TRBJ1-5, the full variable domain reads DGGITQSPKYLFRKEGQNVTLSCEQNLNHDAMYWYRQDPGQGLRLIYYSQIVNDFQKGDIAEGYSVSREKKESFPLTVTSAQKNPTAFYLCASSSRTGYSNQPQHFGDGTRLSIL.